The entry that follows covers one T cell receptor beta chain sequence. These data come from a study of low-dose radiotherapy and immunotherapy resistance in tumors. Looking at the study overall: A dose of 0.5 Gy per fraction was delivered to Cohort 1 every 2 weeks, for a total of 6.5 Gy.

The CDR3 runs 14 residues. Trimming shortened V by 0 bases and J by 4 bases, and 8 bases separated the two germline ends. Looked up from germline, CDR1 is MNHEY and CDR2 is SVGAGI. Gene-specific TRAV and TRBV primers were used for first-strand cDNA, covering alpha and beta chains. With a constant-region primer and a V-primer adapter, TCRs were subjected to 20 PCR cycles of amplification. Following isolation, mRNA was amplified via in vitro transcription. TCRdb re-derived calls from the reads in MiXCR, one entry per CDR3 protein. The repertoire consists of 70,000 to 90,000 distinct CDR3 sequences, with around 17% occurring once and the leading ten covering less than 3.5%. The sample's time point: before trial treatment. Donors received a regimen that comprised nivolumab, ipilimumab, aspirin, low-dose cyclophosphamide and low-dose radiotherapy.

Material: PBMCs, obtained before treatment. V is TRBV6-5 and J is TRBJ2-3, with D unclear. This receptor was taken from a male donor with prostate cancer. The CDR3 coding sequence is TGTGCCAGCAGTTACTCCGTAACAGCAGATACGCAGTATTTT. Its protein is CASSYSVTADTQYF.